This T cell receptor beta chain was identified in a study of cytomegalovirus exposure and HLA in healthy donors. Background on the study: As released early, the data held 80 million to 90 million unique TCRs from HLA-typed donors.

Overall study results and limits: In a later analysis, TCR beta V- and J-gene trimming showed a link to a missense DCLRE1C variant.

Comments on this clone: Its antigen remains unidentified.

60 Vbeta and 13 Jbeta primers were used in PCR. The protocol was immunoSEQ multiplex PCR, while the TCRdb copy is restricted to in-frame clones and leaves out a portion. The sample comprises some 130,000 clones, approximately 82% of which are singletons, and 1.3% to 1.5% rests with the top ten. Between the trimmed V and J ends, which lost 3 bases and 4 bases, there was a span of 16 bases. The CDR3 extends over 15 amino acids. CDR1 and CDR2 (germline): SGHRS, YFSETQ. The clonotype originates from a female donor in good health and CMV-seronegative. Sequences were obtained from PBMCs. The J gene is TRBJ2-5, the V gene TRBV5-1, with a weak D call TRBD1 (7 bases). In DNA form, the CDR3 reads TGCGCCAGCAGCTCGCCATCCCAGGGGGGAGAGACCCAGTACTTC. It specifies CASSSPSQGGETQYF.